This is a list of T cell receptor beta chains from one sample in a study of T cell clonotyping in hematopoietic cell transplantation. The repertoire was sequenced with immunoSEQ multiplex PCR; TCRdb's copy has only in-frame clones and lacks some. The sample contains over 45,000 clones, around 86% of which appear only once. This specimen was peripheral blood mononuclear cells, taken before stem cell transplant. Every receptor here comes from a man aged 60 to 69 with biphenotypic leukemia. Some clones in this sample may be carry-over from other donors' samples. Both conserved end residues are part of each CDR3. D genes are given only for firm matches. A clone size is listed for some rows: how often the clone was seen (once, few, many), or a class if it is expanded.

j_gene,d_gene,abundance,v_gene,CDR3aa,CDR3nt
TRBJ1-2,TRBD1,-,TRBV28,CASRFSTGGMDGYTF,TGTGCCAGCAGGTTCTCCACAGGGGGCATGGATGGCTACACCTTC
TRBJ1-1,TRBD1,few,TRBV19,CASSMTGGTEAFF,TGTGCCAGTAGTATGACAGGGGGCACTGAAGCTTTCTTT
TRBJ1-5,-,-,TRBV19,CASREGTDYSNQPQHF,TGTGCCAGTAGGGAGGGGACGGATTATAGCAATCAGCCCCAGCATTTT
TRBJ2-3,TRBD2,-,TRBV10-3,CAISAGLAGGSTDTQYF,TGTGCCATCAGTGCGGGACTAGCGGGAGGAAGCACAGATACGCAGTATTTT
TRBJ2-7,-,-,TRBV27,CASSPLLSYEQYF,TGTGCCAGCAGTCCTCTCCTTTCCTACGAGCAGTACTTC
TRBJ2-7,TRBD2,-,TRBV2,CASRLTSGSFYEQYF,TGTGCCAGCAGGCTTACTAGCGGGAGTTTCTACGAGCAGTACTTC
TRBJ2-1,-,few,TRBV10-3,CAISVRDEQFF,TGTGCCATCTCAGTTCGCGATGAGCAGTTCTTC
TRBJ1-5,-,-,TRBV28,CASSSPEDWGPQHF,TGTGCCAGCAGTTCCCCTGAGGACTGGGGGCCCCAGCATTTT
TRBJ1-5,-,few,TRBV10-3,CAIKGSSNQPQHF,TGTGCCATCAAGGGATCTAGCAATCAGCCCCAGCATTTT
TRBJ1-3,-,-,TRBV28,CASSFSGRNTIYF,TGTGCCAGCAGTTTTAGTGGTAGAAACACCATATATTTT
TRBJ1-2,-,-,TRBV6-5,CASSLRGGYGYTF,TGTGCCAGCAGTTTGAGGGGCGGCTATGGCTACACCTTC
TRBJ1-1,-,-,TRBV28,CASTSPAETEAFF,TGTGCCAGCACCTCACCGGCAGAAACTGAAGCTTTCTTT
TRBJ2-1,TRBD2,-,TRBV11-3,CASSRDGTTRNEQFF,TGTGCCAGCAGCCGAGACGGGACTACAAGGAATGAGCAGTTCTTC
TRBJ1-5,-,-,TRBV30,CAWRGQPQHF,TGTGCCTGGAGAGGGCAGCCCCAGCATTTT
TRBJ1-4,-,once,TRBV7-9,CASSSPGYREKLFF,TGTGCCAGCAGCTCTCCTGGGTACAGGGAAAAACTGTTTTTT
TRBJ2-7,-,once,TRBV25-1,CASSEFTAASSYEQYF,TGTGCCAGCAGTGAATTTACTGCCGCTAGCTCCTACGAGCAGTACTTC
TRBJ1-5,-,-,TRBV11-2,CASSLTSGLNQPQHF,TGTGCCAGCAGCTTAACTTCAGGACTCAATCAGCCCCAGCATTTT
TRBJ2-7,-,-,TRBV7-2,CASSLDPGTYEQYF,TGTGCCAGCAGCTTAGATCCAGGGACATATGAGCAGTACTTC
TRBJ2-7,TRBD1,-,TRBV5-1,CASSPRDSSYEQYF,TGCGCCAGCAGCCCCAGGGACAGTTCCTACGAGCAGTACTTC
TRBJ1-1,-,-,TRBV28,CASSLVTENTEAFF,TGTGCCAGCAGTTTAGTGACGGAGAACACTGAAGCTTTCTTT
TRBJ1-5,-,-,TRBV2,CASRAGLQQPQHF,TGTGCCAGCAGGGCCGGGCTCCAACAGCCCCAGCATTTT
TRBJ2-1,-,-,TRBV25-1,CASSERGWQKYNEQFF,TGTGCCAGCAGTGAGCGAGGTTGGCAGAAGTACAATGAGCAGTTCTTC
TRBJ2-3,TRBD2,-,TRBV7-9,CALQTSGNTDTQYF,TGTGCCTTACAGACTAGCGGAAACACAGATACGCAGTATTTT
TRBJ1-2,TRBD1,few,TRBV4-1,CASSQPGQGLGYTF,TGCGCCAGCAGCCAACCGGGACAGGGACTTGGCTACACCTTC
TRBJ2-2,-,few,TRBV2,CASSVGAGLAGELFF,TGTGCCAGCAGTGTGGGGGCAGGGTTGGCCGGGGAGCTGTTTTTT
TRBJ2-7,TRBD1,few,TRBV6-6,CASSTGDRYEQYF,TGTGCCAGCAGTACTGGGGACAGGTACGAGCAGTACTTC
TRBJ2-1,-,-,TRBV5-1,CASSLGWVGEQFF,TGCGCCAGCAGCTTGGGTTGGGTCGGCGAGCAGTTCTTC
TRBJ1-1,-,-,TRBV11-3,CASSTQGYTEAFF,TGTGCCAGCAGTACTCAGGGATACACTGAAGCTTTCTTT
TRBJ1-5,TRBD1,-,TRBV6-4,CASSETGGNQPQHF,TGTGCCAGCAGTGAGACAGGGGGTAATCAGCCCCAGCATTTT
TRBJ2-7,TRBD2,-,TRBV28,CASSWRGFGLAGGEQYF,TGTGCCAGCAGTTGGCGAGGTTTTGGGCTAGCGGGGGGTGAGCAGTACTTC
TRBJ1-1,-,-,TRBV28,CASSLSVANTEAFF,TGTGCCAGCAGTTTATCGGTAGCGAACACTGAAGCTTTCTTT